This TCR beta chain was identified during a study of graft-versus-host responses after intestinal transplantation. Study-level results: When patients had graft-donor T cell macrochimerism, their allografts held high graft-versus-host to host-versus-graft clonal ratios.

The length of the CDR3 is 17 residues. The V end lost 6 bases, the J end lost 2 bases, and 22 bases lay between the germline ends. Per germline, CDR1 MDHEN and CDR2 SYDVKM. Libraries were prepared by immunoSEQ multiplex PCR; TCRdb keeps only in-frame clonotypes and omits some of them. The data hold around 88,000 clones, with around 86% observed a single time. A remark on this clone: Its antigen remains unidentified.

Material: unstimulated CD8+ T cells sorted from spleen or lymph node cells, obtained before intestinal transplant. V is TRBV28 and J is TRBJ1-2; D is perhaps TRBD1 (6 bases). The receptor's source is a human donor who received an intestinal transplant. The CDR3 bases are TGTGCCAGCAGCCCTGGGGGCAGGGGCCGAGTAAACTATGGCTACACCTTC. As protein: CASSPGGRGRVNYGYTF.